The clone carrying this T cell receptor (beta chain) was counted only a few times. Antigen unknown. This sample was included in a study of T cells after yellow fever vaccination. Overall study: Those fractions that held only low numbers of cells were prepared using the SMART-Seq v4 Ultra Low Input RNA kit. Study-wide findings and caveats: Weaker in magnitude, the secondary response showed a faster peak on day 5 versus 15. Abundant bulk-population clonotypes could contaminate the FACS-sorted repertoires.

UMIs and a universal primer site were added when TCR cDNA was made by 5'RACE template switching. TCRdb itself ran the 5' RACE reads through MiXCR, one entry per CDR3 protein. The table records a few hundred thousand distinct CDR3 sequences, 8.7% of them present only once. The TCR sequence derives from a man aged 18 to 30 who received the YFV17D yellow fever vaccine. Source: PBMCs, taken on the day of the first yellow fever vaccination.

CDR3 sequence: CASSQDWDRPYNEQFF. The CDR3 DNA reads as TGCGCCAGCAGCCAAGATTGGGACAGGCCTTACAATGAGCAGTTCTTC. The chain couples TRBV4-3 to TRBJ2-1; 8 bases map to TRBD1. The CDR3 has 16 residues. Per the germline V gene, CDR1 is LGHNA and CDR2 is YSLEER. The V segment lost 0 bases and the J segment 4 bases; nucleotides outside the gene matches: 5.